Each of the 31 T cell receptor beta chains below was sequenced from the same sample in a study of CD8 T cells in Susac syndrome. RNA amounts of roughly 0.45 to 1 ug underwent reverse transcription with random hexamers. TCRdb ran MiXCR on the immunoSEQ multiplex PCR reads and lists one entry per CDR3 protein. Among about 200,000 distinct CDR3 sequences listed, around 93% were seen once. The sequencing sample was made of CD4+ T cells from PBMCs. The origin of the receptors is a human donor in good health.

The V and J genes are TRBV29-1 and TRBJ1-4, with D unclear. This CDR3 region has 14 residues. Germline V gene sequence: CDR1 SQVTM, CDR2 ANQGSEA. Trimming shortened V by 6 bases and J by 6 bases, and 17 bases separated the two germline ends. The CDR3 bases are TGCAGCGTAGGCTTTACGGCGGGAGATGAAAAACTGTTTTTT. This sequence encodes CSVGFTAGDEKLFF. The full variable domain, completed using reference TRBV29-1 and TRBJ1-4, is SAVISQKPSRDICQRGTSLTIQCQVDSQVTMMFWYRQQPGQSLTLIATANQGSEATYESGFVIDKFPISRPNLTFSTLTVSNMSPEDSSIYLCSVGFTAGDEKLFFGSGTQLSVL.

The rearrangement uses TRBV18 and TRBJ1-1, with 9 bases that match TRBD1. The ends lost 2 bases at V and 0 bases at J; junction bases unmatched: 4. The CDR3 is 16 amino acids. Germline V gene data show CDR1 as KGHSH and CDR2 as LQKENI. DNA of the CDR3: TGTGCCAGCTCACCAGGGACAGGGAACTTGAACACTGAAGCTTTCTTT. This sequence encodes CASSPGTGNLNTEAFF.

The genes are TRBV12-3 or TRBV12-4 and TRBJ2-7, with 7 bases that match TRBD1. The ends lost 3 bases at V and 6 bases at J; junction bases unmatched: 11. This CDR3 spans 15 amino acids. Here the CDR3 DNA reads TGTGCCAGCAGTTTGACAGGGTCCCACTTTGCCGAGCAGTACGTC. It encodes CASSLTGSHFAEQYV.

The chain combines TRBV28 with TRBJ2-6; D gene ambiguous. The CDR3 is 12 residues long. From germline, CDR1 is MDHEN and CDR2 SYDVKM. V lost 10 bases and J 1 base, leaving 5 bases between the germline ends. The CDR3 nucleotides are TGTGCCAATTCATCTGGGGCCAACGTCCTGACTTTC. Protein product: CANSSGANVLTF.

The chain links TRBV2 to TRBJ1-6; 7 bases are a match to TRBD1. There are 13 residues in the CDR3. Germline CDR1 reads SNHLY; CDR2 reads FYNNEI. Trimming cost V 6 bases and J 8 bases; bases outside gene matches: 4. CDR3 residues: CASRDRDYSPLHF. Here the CDR3 DNA reads TGTGCCAGCAGAGACAGGGATTATTCACCCCTCCACTTT.

This clonotype was detected only once. The J gene is TRBJ1-2, the V gene TRBV18; no clear D gene. Trimming removed 4 bases from V and 8 bases from J, with 11 bases in between. CDR3 size: 12 residues. Germline V gene sequence: CDR1 KGHSH, CDR2 LQKENI. CDR3 coding DNA: TGTGCCAGCTCACTATCTGGCGGGGGCTACACCTTC. Residues: CASSLSGGGYTF.

V gene TRBV7-9 combines with J gene TRBJ1-5, with 7 bases identical to TRBD1. The germline CDR1 and CDR2 sequences are SEHNR and FQNEAQ (reference sequence). V was pared by 6 bases and J by 4 bases, with 3 bases of the junction left unmatched. The CDR3 extends over 13 amino acids. CDR3 sequence (DNA): TGTGCCAGCAGTCAGGACAGGAATCAGCCCCAGCATTTT. It yields the protein CASSQDRNQPQHF.

This sequence joins TRBV7-2 and TRBJ1-2, with 8 bases that match TRBD1. V gave up 5 bases and J gave up 2 bases; unmatched junction bases: 4. The CDR3 loop spans 14 amino acids. Germline lookup yields CDR1 SGHTA and CDR2 FQGNSA. The CDR3 DNA is TGTGCCAGCAGCCCCTGGGACAGGAACTATGGCTACACCTTC. Its translation is CASSPWDRNYGYTF. Full variable domain (remainder filled in from reference TRBV7-2 and TRBJ1-2): GAGVSQSPSNKVTEKGKDVELRCDPISGHTALYWYRQSLGQGLEFLIYFQGNSAPDKSGLPSDRFSAERTGGSVSTLTIQRTQQEDSAVYLCASSPWDRNYGYTFGSGTRLTVV.

The rearrangement uses TRBV6-2 or TRBV6-3 and TRBJ2-3; D call uncertain. V was cut by 6 bases and J by 5 bases, with 15 bases left in between. Germline lookup yields CDR1 MNHEY and CDR2 SVGEGT. The CDR3 runs 14 residues. In DNA, the CDR3 is TGTGCCAGCAGCCCGGACCCTGCGAAAGATACGCAGTATTTT. The encoded protein is CASSPDPAKDTQYF.

The chain employs TRBV5-1 and TRBJ2-5, with 8 bases that match TRBD1. The CDR3 covers 14 residues. V lost 2 bases, J lost 4 bases, and 4 bases stayed unmatched. Germline V gene sequence: CDR1 SGHRS, CDR2 YFSETQ. Here the CDR3 DNA reads TGCGCCAGCAGCTTCGACAGGGGTGGAGAGACCCAGTACTTC. Its protein is CASSFDRGGETQYF.

The chain uses TRBV20-1 and TRBJ2-2; D is undetermined. CDR1 is DFQATT, CDR2 SNEGSKA, per germline (reference sequence). The V gene lost 3 bases and the J gene lost 0 bases, with 8 bases spanning the gap. The CDR3 extends over 14 amino acids. The DNA for the CDR3 is TGCAGTGCTAGCCCCCTCGCGAACACCGGGGAGCTGTTTTTT. Encoded protein: CSASPLANTGELFF.

The chain recombines TRBV4-2 with TRBJ2-1; 11 bases are shared with TRBD2. Per the germline V gene, CDR1 is LGHNA and CDR2 is YNFKEQ. This CDR3 comprises 21 residues. Trimming removed 3 bases from V and 0 bases from J; junction bases left unmatched: 16. Here the CDR3 reads CASSQKIALAGDPGSYNEQFF. CDR3 DNA sequence: TGTGCCAGCAGCCAGAAGATAGCACTAGCGGGGGACCCGGGCTCCTACAATGAGCAGTTCTTC.

This clonotype was found once. The chain employs TRBV6-2 or TRBV6-3 and TRBJ2-3, with D possibly being TRBD2 (6 bases). This CDR3 is built from 15 residues. The germline V and J ends were trimmed by 0 bases and 0 bases, with 7 bases remaining between them. CDR1 and CDR2 (germline): MNHEY, SVGEGT. DNA for the CDR3: TGTGCCAGCAGTTACTCTGGGGGGAGCACAGATACGCAGTATTTT. Translated: CASSYSGGSTDTQYF.

This chain links TRBV3-1 with TRBJ1-1; D unresolved. Germline V gene lookup returns CDR1 LGHDT and CDR2 YNNKEL (reference sequence). With 6 bases removed from V and 4 bases from J, the gap between germline ends came to 6 bases. The CDR3 is 11 residues long. The CDR3 nucleotides are TGTGCCAGCAGTTCCAGCACTGAAGCTTTCTTT. Amino acids: CASSSSTEAFF.

This chain connects TRBV11-2 to TRBJ1-6; the match to TRBD1 covers 9 bases. Germline V lookup: CDR1 SGHAT, CDR2 FQNNGV. With V trimmed by 5 bases and J by 5 bases, 4 bases remained unmatched. CDR3 length: 15 residues. CDR3 residues: CASSPRQGDNSPLHF. The CDR3, as DNA: TGTGCCAGCAGCCCTAGACAGGGGGATAATTCACCCCTCCACTTT.

V usage is TRBV3-1 and J usage is TRBJ1-6; 9 nucleotides line up with TRBD1. The CDR3 contains 14 residues. Germline values: CDR1 LGHDT, CDR2 YNNKEL (reference sequence). V lost 4 bases to trimming and J lost 14 bases; unmatched junction nucleotides: 9. In DNA, the CDR3 is TGTGCCAGCAGCCTGGACAGGGGCCCAGAGGCCCTCCACTTT. Translating it yields CASSLDRGPEALHF.

Here the CDR3 reads CASSSWQDDGYTF. CDR3 sequence (DNA): TGTGCCAGCAGTTCGTGGCAGGATGATGGCTACACCTTC. V and J are TRBV6-6 and TRBJ1-2, with unresolved D. From germline, CDR1 is MNHNY and CDR2 SVGAGI (reference sequence). The CDR3 has 13 residues. Trimming stripped 4 bases from V and 6 bases from J, with 12 bases between.

V and J are TRBV12-3 or TRBV12-4 and TRBJ2-5; TRBD1 matches at 9 bases. The CDR3 runs 16 residues. V shed 3 bases, J shed 5 bases, and the junction held 10 bases outside the gene matches. CDR3: CASSFWGTGRVETQYF. The CDR3 DNA reads as TGTGCCAGCAGTTTTTGGGGGACAGGGAGAGTCGAGACCCAGTACTTC.

The genes are TRBV19 and TRBJ2-5; D is possibly TRBD2 (5 bases). This CDR3 region has 14 residues. Germline assignment: CDR1 LNHDA and CDR2 SQIVND (reference sequence). Trimming removed 1 base from V and 5 bases from J, with 11 bases in between. CDR3 sequence reads: CASSIGDQRETQYF. CDR3 coding DNA: TGTGCCAGTAGTATAGGTGACCAGCGGGAGACCCAGTACTTC.

This clonotype came up once. The chain employs TRBV25-1 and TRBJ1-1; D ambiguous. Trimming took off 5 bases at V and 6 bases at J, with 10 bases between the two ends. The CDR3 is 12 amino acids. Looked up from germline, CDR1 is MGHDK and CDR2 is SYGVNS. The chain's CDR3 is CASSRGIAEAFF. CDR3 DNA sequence: TGTGCCAGCAGTCGAGGGATTGCTGAAGCTTTCTTT.

The chain links TRBV24-1 to TRBJ2-3, with D possibly being TRBD2 (6 bases). Between the trimmed V and J ends, which lost 4 bases and 3 bases, there was a span of 10 bases. This CDR3 has 14 residues. Germline V CDR1 and CDR2: KGHDR, SFDVKD. Here the CDR3 reads CATSDLGLTDTQYF. The CDR3 bases are TGTGCCACCAGTGACCTGGGACTTACAGATACGCAGTATTTT.

The V gene is TRBV27, the J gene TRBJ1-6; D uncertain. CDR1 and CDR2 from the germline V gene are MNHEY and SMNVEV (reference sequence). This CDR3 spans 14 amino acids. V was shortened by 6 bases and J by 9 bases, with 15 bases between the two germline ends. The CDR3: CASRRAAGSSPLHF. The CDR3 DNA follows: TGTGCCAGCAGGCGGGCCGCGGGTAGTTCACCCCTCCACTTT.

This clonotype was picked up one time. This chain links TRBV6-5 with TRBJ1-1; D is unresolved. Looked up from germline, CDR1 is MNHEY and CDR2 is SVGAGI. V gave up 0 bases and J gave up 11 bases, with 16 bases separating them. The CDR3 sequence is 14 residues long. The CDR3 nucleotides are TGTGCCAGCAGTTACTCGAAGGTTCTCAGCGCGGCTTTCTTT. Its protein product is CASSYSKVLSAAFF.

The J gene is TRBJ2-7, the V gene TRBV5-4; 9 bases are shared with TRBD1. The CDR3 has 14 residues. Per germline, CDR1 SGHNT and CDR2 YYREEE (reference sequence). The junction had 5 bases not matched to a gene; V was cut back by 2 bases and J by 5 bases. The CDR3 is CASSLGTGRDEQYF. The CDR3 nucleotides read TGTGCCAGCAGCTTAGGGACAGGGAGGGACGAGCAGTACTTC.

In its sample, this clonotype was seen once. The rearrangement links TRBV20-1 to TRBJ2-5; 7 positions agree with TRBD2. The CDR3 has 16 amino acids. Germline values: CDR1 DFQATT, CDR2 SNEGSKA (reference sequence). Trimming cost V 6 bases and J 5 bases; bases outside gene matches: 18. The CDR3 coding sequence is TGCAGTGCAAGGAGGCTCGGGGGGAGGTACTTGGAGACCCAGTACTTC. It is translated as CSARRLGGRYLETQYF.

The chain links TRBV9 to TRBJ2-1; 7 nucleotides line up with TRBD2. CDR3 length equals 17 residues. V shed 3 bases and J 2 bases; nucleotides not matched to a gene: 11. Germline CDR1 and CDR2: SGDLS and YYNGEE. The CDR3 nucleotides are TGTGCCAGCAGCGAGCGGGGCGCCCAGAGCGCCTACAATGAGCAGTTCTTC. Residues: CASSERGAQSAYNEQFF.

The chain combines TRBV7-6 with TRBJ1-1, with unresolved D. Trimming cost V 5 bases and J 0 bases, with 4 bases left between them. The CDR3 has 12 amino acids. Germline lookup yields CDR1 SGHVS and CDR2 FNYEAQ. The CDR3 nucleotides read TGTGCCAGCAGCGGACTGAACACTGAAGCTTTCTTT. Translated: CASSGLNTEAFF.

This chain uses TRBV20-1 with TRBJ2-3; 11 nucleotides line up with TRBD1. Germline values: CDR1 DFQATT, CDR2 SNEGSKA (reference sequence). V was clipped by 4 bases and J by 4 bases; unmatched bases: 7. The CDR3 is made up of 15 amino acids. The DNA of the CDR3 is TGCAGTGCTACCCGGACAGGGGGCCCGGCAGATACGCAGTATTTT. Protein: CSATRTGGPADTQYF.

The rearrangement joins TRBV7-2 to TRBJ2-3; no clear D gene. V lost 0 bases, J lost 10 bases, and 11 bases lay in between. This CDR3 has 13 amino acids. Germline assignment: CDR1 SGHTA and CDR2 FQGNSA. CDR3 amino acids: CASSLARLEPQYF. In nucleotides, the CDR3 is TGTGCCAGCAGCTTAGCTAGATTGGAACCGCAGTATTTT.

The gene calls are TRBV7-2 and TRBJ2-1; D is undetermined. The CDR3 runs to 14 residues. CDR1 SGHTA and CDR2 FQGNSA come from the germline V gene. With 2 bases removed from V and 6 bases from J, the gap between germline ends came to 11 bases. DNA of the CDR3: TGTGCCAGCAGCTTACACCCATTCCGCAATGAGCAGTTCTTC. Its protein is CASSLHPFRNEQFF.

The genes are TRBV2 and TRBJ2-7; D possibly matches TRBD1 or TRBD2 (5 bases each). Trimming cost V 1 base and J 0 bases, with 10 bases left between them. Germline V gene sequence: CDR1 SNHLY, CDR2 FYNNEI. This CDR3 is built from 15 residues. CDR3 sequence: CASSEVGGSSYEQYF. CDR3 nucleotide sequence: TGTGCCAGCAGTGAAGTTGGGGGATCCTCCTACGAGCAGTACTTC.